The rows below give T cell receptor beta chains drawn from one sample of a study of T-cell reconstitution after alpha-beta-depleted transplantation in children. TCRdb redid the calling of the PCR reads with MiXCR, one entry per CDR3 protein. The sample gives approximately 520,000 distinct CDR3 sequences, roughly 10% of which show up once; 11% to 15% is in the top ten. Source: PBMCs, mostly from graft donor cells, taken 180 days after TCRalphabeta/CD19-depleted stem cell transplant. All receptors come from a female patient aged 2-9 years who had a stem cell transplant for aplastic anemia, so the T cells may come from the graft donor. The CDR3 runs from the conserved cysteine through the conserved F or W. A D gene is named only where the DNA matches it firmly. Not every row has a clone size; where given, it reads once, few, many or a size class.

NA | TRBD2 | 16 | TRBJ2-5 | TRBV5-6 | CASSLVTSGRSETQYF | TGTGCCAGCAGCTTGGTGACGAGCGGGAGATCGGAGACCCAGTACTTC
NA | NA | 13 | TRBJ1-6 | TRBV12-3/TRBV12-4 | CASSLPGGSPLHF | TGTGCCAGCAGTTTACCAGGAGGTTCACCCCTCCACTTT
many | NA | 17 | TRBJ2-2 | TRBV5-5 | CASSLEIFGLNTGELFF | TGTGCCAGCAGCTTGGAAATTTTCGGACTGAACACCGGGGAGCTGTTTTTT
NA | NA | 12 | TRBJ2-7 | TRBV20-1 | CSASHRTYEQYF | TGCAGTGCTAGTCACAGAACCTACGAGCAGTACTTC
many | TRBD1 | 14 | TRBJ2-5 | TRBV12-3/TRBV12-4 | CASSLGQGKETQYF | TGTGCCAGCAGCCTCGGACAGGGAAAAGAGACCCAGTACTTC
NA | NA | 20 | TRBJ2-3 | TRBV12-3/TRBV12-4 | CASSFCRTAHFEFYTDTQYF | TGTGCCAGCAGCTTTTGTAGGACAGCCCACTTTGAATTCTACACAGATACGCAGTATTTT
NA | NA | 12 | TRBJ1-1 | TRBV20-1 | CSASRDKGLAFF | TGCAGTGCTAGTAGGGACAAAGGATTGGCTTTCTTT
few | TRBD2 | 16 | TRBJ2-7 | TRBV28 | CASSLRLSGRTDEQYF | TGTGCCAGCAGTTTGAGGCTCAGCGGGAGGACCGACGAGCAGTACTTC
few | NA | 16 | TRBJ1-2 | TRBV15 | CATSRDLAGNNYGYTF | TGTGCCACCAGCAGAGATCTAGCAGGGAATAACTATGGCTACACCTTC
few | NA | 14 | TRBJ1-5 | TRBV3-1 | CASSRDHSNQPQHF | TGTGCCAGCAGCCGAGACCATAGCAATCAGCCCCAGCATTTT
few | TRBD2 | 16 | TRBJ2-7 | TRBV7-2 | CASSLAGTSVSYEQYF | TGTGCCAGCAGCTTGGCCGGGACTAGCGTCTCCTACGAGCAGTACTTC
NA | TRBD2 | 15 | TRBJ2-1 | TRBV20-1 | CSASSSGRTYNEQFF | TGCAGTGCTAGCTCTAGCGGGAGAACCTACAATGAGCAGTTCTTC
many | NA | 14 | TRBJ2-5 | TRBV18 | CASSQGIGAETQYF | TGTGCCAGCTCACAGGGAATTGGGGCAGAGACCCAGTACTTC
NA | NA | 15 | TRBJ2-5 | TRBV7-9 | CASSPLRGRGETQYF | TGTGCCAGCAGCCCCCTCCGGGGGCGCGGGGAGACCCAGTACTTC
few | TRBD1 | 15 | TRBJ1-1 | TRBV5-1 | CASSIGTGVTTEAFF | TGCGCCAGCAGCATCGGGACAGGGGTAACGACTGAAGCTTTCTTT
few | NA | 15 | TRBJ2-1 | TRBV7-9 | CASSYTDLPYNEQFF | TGTGCCAGCAGCTACACAGATTTACCCTACAATGAGCAGTTCTTC
many | TRBD1 | 14 | TRBJ2-5 | TRBV29-1 | CSVGVGGRLETQYF | TGCAGCGTTGGGGTAGGGGGCCGGTTGGAGACCCAGTACTTC
NA | TRBD2 | 15 | TRBJ2-1 | TRBV20-1 | CSARVSGFSYNEQFF | TGCAGTGCCCGGGTTAGCGGGTTCTCCTACAATGAGCAGTTCTTC
NA | NA | 15 | TRBJ2-7 | TRBV27 | CASSLSGGGSYEQYF | TGTGCCAGCAGTTTATCAGGAGGGGGCTCCTACGAGCAGTACTTC
NA | NA | 16 | TRBJ2-1 | TRBV28 | CASSLNERGTPNEQFF | TGTGCCAGCAGTTTAAACGAAAGGGGTACACCGAATGAGCAGTTCTTC
few | NA | 16 | TRBJ2-5 | TRBV18 | CASSPLSANQGETQYF | TGTGCCAGCTCACCATTGTCAGCAAATCAGGGGGAGACCCAGTACTTC
NA | TRBD2 | 14 | TRBJ2-2 | TRBV28 | CASRLGLNTGELFF | TGTGCCAGCAGACTGGGACTAAACACCGGGGAGCTGTTTTTT
few | TRBD1 | 17 | TRBJ1-2 | TRBV29-1 | CSVEDRTGGQAGYGYTF | TGCAGCGTTGAAGATAGGACAGGGGGCCAGGCCGGGTATGGCTACACCTTC
many | TRBD2 | 15 | TRBJ2-7 | TRBV3-1 | CASRRTSGGTYEQYF | TGTGCCAGCAGGCGGACTAGCGGGGGGACCTACGAGCAGTACTTC
NA | TRBD1 | 13 | TRBJ2-2 | TRBV2 | CASRNDRVGELFF | TGTGCCAGCAGGAACGACAGGGTCGGGGAGCTGTTTTTT
many | NA | 15 | TRBJ1-1 | TRBV7-9 | CASSLVFGPNTEAFF | TGTGCCAGCAGCTTAGTGTTTGGGCCGAACACTGAAGCTTTCTTT
NA | NA | 18 | TRBJ2-5 | TRBV20-1 | CSAEEDTLLFWYQETQYF | TGCAGTGCCGAGGAGGACACCTTACTTTTTTGGTACCAAGAGACCCAGTACTTC
many | TRBD2 | 14 | TRBJ2-7 | TRBV6-5 | CASRLASGSHEQYF | TGTGCCAGCAGGTTGGCTAGCGGGAGCCACGAGCAGTACTTC
NA | TRBD1 | 15 | TRBJ1-6 | TRBV20-1 | CSAEYRTGIWSPLHF | TGCAGTGCTGAGTACCGGACAGGGATTTGGTCACCCCTCCACTTT
few | NA | 14 | TRBJ2-5 | TRBV29-1 | CSAFIRGVEETQYF | TGCAGCGCATTCATTCGGGGAGTGGAAGAGACCCAGTACTTC
many | TRBD2 | 14 | TRBJ2-1 | TRBV20-1 | CSATTSGDYNEQFF | TGCAGTGCTACGACTAGCGGGGACTACAATGAGCAGTTCTTC
NA | NA | 14 | TRBJ1-2 | TRBV6-5 | CASSYSRTGSGYTF | TGTGCCAGCAGTTACTCCAGGACGGGAAGCGGCTACACCTTC
NA | NA | 16 | TRBJ2-3 | TRBV29-1 | CSVERFPGPSTDTQYF | TGCAGCGTTGAACGTTTTCCAGGCCCTAGCACAGATACGCAGTATTTT
many | TRBD2 | 16 | TRBJ2-1 | TRBV5-1 | CASSLGGAGGHNEQFF | TGCGCCAGCAGCTTGGGGGGAGCGGGAGGACACAATGAGCAGTTCTTC
few | TRBD1 | 12 | TRBJ1-2 | TRBV29-1 | CSVQGQGGGYTF | TGCAGCGTCCAAGGACAGGGCGGCGGCTACACCTTC
NA | NA | 13 | TRBJ2-6 | TRBV24-1 | CATTNNGANVLTF | TGTGCCACCACGAATAATGGGGCCAACGTCCTGACTTTC
many | NA | 12 | TRBJ2-1 | TRBV19 | CASSIGGNEQFF | TGTGCCAGTAGTATAGGGGGCAATGAGCAGTTCTTC
few | NA | 13 | TRBJ1-4 | TRBV7-9 | CASSLWANEKLFF | TGTGCCAGCAGCTTATGGGCGAATGAAAAACTGTTTTTT
NA | NA | 16 | TRBJ2-2 | TRBV15 | CATSRGAGANTGELFF | TGTGCCACCAGCAGAGGTGCCGGAGCGAACACCGGGGAGCTGTTTTTT
few | NA | 13 | TRBJ2-5 | TRBV20-1 | CSASLIVKETQYF | TGCAGTGCTAGCCTGATAGTAAAAGAGACCCAGTACTTC
NA | NA | 10 | TRBJ2-7 | TRBV20-1 | CTGSGGEQYF | TGCACCGGGTCAGGAGGCGAGCAGTACTTC